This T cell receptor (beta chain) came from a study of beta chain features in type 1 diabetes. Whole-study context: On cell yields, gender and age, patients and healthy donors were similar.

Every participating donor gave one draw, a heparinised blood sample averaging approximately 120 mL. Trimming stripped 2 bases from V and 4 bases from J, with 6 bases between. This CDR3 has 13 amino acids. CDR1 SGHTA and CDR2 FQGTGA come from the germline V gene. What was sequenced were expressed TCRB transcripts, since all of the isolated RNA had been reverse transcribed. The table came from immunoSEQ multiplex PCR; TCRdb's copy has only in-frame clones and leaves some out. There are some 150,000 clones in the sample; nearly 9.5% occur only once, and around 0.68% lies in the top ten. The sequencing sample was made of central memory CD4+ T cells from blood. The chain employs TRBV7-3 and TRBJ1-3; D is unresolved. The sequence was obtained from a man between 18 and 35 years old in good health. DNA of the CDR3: TGTGCCAGCAGCTTAGAGAGGGGAAACACCATATATTTT. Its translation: CASSLERGNTIYF.